This T cell receptor (beta chain) was captured by sequencing in a study of T cell repertoires in cytomegalovirus infection. Across the study: CMV infection and matching HLA type were both indicated by public TCR beta signatures. Study-wide results and caveats: CMV-specific HLA-C-restricted TCR beta clonotypes dominated the ex vivo response. Summed public TCR beta family frequency identified CMV carriers bearing the relevant HLA.

As for this clonotype: Its antigen is unknown.

TCRdb itself ran the reads through MiXCR, one entry per CDR3 protein. The sample has over 50,000 distinct CDR3 sequences, roughly a fifth seen once. The CDR3 has 15 residues. After removal of 6 bases from V and 4 bases from J, the junction contained 9 bases not matched to a gene. The sample here was CD8+ T cells from cultured PBMCs, taken from culture after CMV antigen stimulation. The source of this sequence is a human donor in good health (CMV status not recorded). Some clones in this sample may be carry-over from other donors' samples. This chain links TRBV12-3 or TRBV12-4 with TRBJ1-3, with TRBD1 matching 7 bases. The CDR3 nucleotides read TGTGCCAGCAGAGTGGGACAGTTCGGCGGAAACACCATATATTTT. Translated: CASRVGQFGGNTIYF.